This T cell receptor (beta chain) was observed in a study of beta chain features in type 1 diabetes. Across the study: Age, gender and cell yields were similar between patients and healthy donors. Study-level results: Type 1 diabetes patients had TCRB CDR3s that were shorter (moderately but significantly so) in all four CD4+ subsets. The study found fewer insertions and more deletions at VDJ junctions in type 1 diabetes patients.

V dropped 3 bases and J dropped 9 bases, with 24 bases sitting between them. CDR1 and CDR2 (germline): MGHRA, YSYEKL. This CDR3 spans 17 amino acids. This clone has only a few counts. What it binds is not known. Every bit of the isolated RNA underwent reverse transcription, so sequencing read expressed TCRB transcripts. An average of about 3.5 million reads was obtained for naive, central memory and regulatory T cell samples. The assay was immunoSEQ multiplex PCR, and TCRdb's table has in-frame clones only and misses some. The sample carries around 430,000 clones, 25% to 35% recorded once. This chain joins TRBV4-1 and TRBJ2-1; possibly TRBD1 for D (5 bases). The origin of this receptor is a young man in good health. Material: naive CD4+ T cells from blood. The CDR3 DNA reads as TGCGCCAGCAGCCAGGCCAGTAGGCAGGGTACATGGGGTGAGCAGTTCTTC. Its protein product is CASSQASRQGTWGEQFF.